Shown below are 10 T cell receptor beta chains from a single sample sequenced in a study of beta chain features in type 1 diabetes. Study-level points and caveats: Moderately but significantly shorter TCRB CDR3s were found in Type 1 diabetes patients in all four CD4+ subsets.

These TCRs are of unknown antigen specificity. The authors reverse transcribed all of the isolated RNA, so sequencing captured expressed TCRB transcripts. The table came from immunoSEQ multiplex PCR; TCRdb's copy has only in-frame clones and leaves some out. This table has around 710,000 clones, roughly an eighth appearing once. Sequencing input: naive CD4+ T cells from blood. Every receptor here comes from a man between 25 and 39 years old with type 1 diabetes.

This clone occurred a few times. The genes are TRBV2 and TRBJ1-2; D is perhaps TRBD1 (5 bases). This CDR3 is built from 13 residues. V lost 11 bases, J lost 4 bases, and 17 bases lay in between. From germline, CDR1 is SNHLY and CDR2 FYNNEI. The CDR3 loop reads CAGSNTGGYGYTF. The CDR3 DNA is TGTGCCGGGTCAAACACAGGAGGCTATGGCTACACCTTC.

The chain uses TRBV2 and TRBJ1-2, with a possible D match to TRBD1 (5 bases). Germline CDR1 reads SNHLY; CDR2 reads FYNNEI. V lost 9 bases and J lost 4, with 15 bases in between. The CDR3 runs 13 residues. In DNA, the CDR3 is TGTGCCAGAAGCACAGGCTTATTCTATGGCTACACCTTC. Its protein product is CARSTGLFYGYTF.

This clone turned up a few times. The same CDR3 is also encoded by other DNA sequences in this sample. The chain combines TRBV7-2 with TRBJ2-7; D possibly uses TRBD1 or TRBD2 (5 bases each). V shed 4 bases and J shed 0 bases, with 10 bases lying between them. The length of the CDR3 is 14 residues. Per the germline V gene, CDR1 is SGHTA and CDR2 is FQGNSA. CDR3 region: CASSSSGASYEQYF. The CDR3 region has the DNA TGTGCCAGCAGCTCATCCGGGGCCTCCTACGAGCAGTACTTC.

This chain links TRBV2 with TRBJ1-2; tentatively, D is TRBD1 (5 bases). CDR1 is SNHLY and CDR2 is FYNNEI in the germline V gene. V was pared by 2 bases and J by 4 bases, with 11 bases between. The CDR3 has 14 amino acids. This CDR3 reads CASSEQGIGYGYTF. The CDR3 nucleotides are TGTGCCAGCAGTGAACAGGGAATCGGCTATGGCTACACCTTC.

The chain combines TRBV7-2 with TRBJ1-2; 11 bases align to TRBD1. J gave up 7 bases and V 0 bases, and 7 bases lay outside the gene matches. Looked up from germline, CDR1 is SGHTA and CDR2 is FQGNSA. This CDR3 region has 16 residues. CDR3: CASSLAGGQGAFGYTF. The DNA of the CDR3 is TGTGCCAGCAGCTTAGCGGGTGGACAGGGGGCATTTGGCTACACCTTC.

The rearrangement uses TRBV7-8 and TRBJ2-5, with D maybe TRBD2 (6 bases). The germline V gene has CDR1 SGHVS and CDR2 FQNEAQ. The CDR3 runs 16 residues. The V end lost 5 bases, the J end lost 5 bases, and 21 bases lay between the germline ends. CDR3 in DNA: TGTGCCAGCAGCCCACCCGGGAGCTCCTCGGCGGAGACCCAGTACTTC. Residues: CASSPPGSSSAETQYF.

V is TRBV6-1 and J is TRBJ1-5, with D unclear. Trimming removed 3 bases at V and 0 bases at J, with 18 bases between. The CDR3 is 18 amino acids. The germline V gene has CDR1 MNHNS and CDR2 SASEGT. This CDR3 is CASSDPPSRYYSNQPQHF. The DNA of the CDR3 is TGTGCCAGCAGTGATCCCCCCTCGAGGTATTATAGCAATCAGCCCCAGCATTTT.

V is TRBV7-2 and J is TRBJ2-2; a weak D match, TRBD2 (6 bases). The CDR3 loop spans 16 amino acids. Germline lookup yields CDR1 SGHTA and CDR2 FQGNSA. The V gene lost 4 bases and the J gene lost 1 base, with 13 bases spanning the gap. CDR3 region: CASSSRRGLNTGELFF. The CDR3 DNA is TGTGCCAGCAGCTCTAGGCGGGGCCTGAACACCGGGGAGCTGTTTTTT. Full variable domain (remainder filled in from reference TRBV7-2 and TRBJ2-2): GAGVSQSPSNKVTEKGKDVELRCDPISGHTALYWYRQSLGQGLEFLIYFQGNSAPDKSGLPSDRFSAERTGGSVSTLTIQRTQQEDSAVYLCASSSRRGLNTGELFFGEGSRLTVL.

This clone was detected only a few times. The gene calls are TRBV2 and TRBJ1-2; D not resolved. Germline V gives CDR1 SNHLY, CDR2 FYNNEI. V shed 3 bases and J shed 1 base, with 6 bases lying between them. This CDR3 spans 13 amino acids. The CDR3 nucleotides read TGTGCCAGCAGTGATTCCTATAACTATGGCTACACCTTC. Amino acid sequence: CASSDSYNYGYTF. Variable domain in full (rest from reference TRBV2 and TRBJ1-2): EPEVTQTPSHQVTQMGQEVILRCVPISNHLYFYWYRQILGQKVEFLVSFYNNEISEKSEIFDDQFSVERPDGSNFTLKIRSTKLEDSAMYFCASSDSYNYGYTFGSGTRLTVV.

The V gene is TRBV7-2, the J gene TRBJ1-5; D remains unclear. The CDR3 has 13 amino acids. V was trimmed by 5 bases and J by 5 bases, leaving 10 bases between them. Germline CDR1 is SGHTA and CDR2 is FQGNSA. The CDR3 region is CASSPIRDQPQHF. CDR3 DNA: TGTGCCAGCAGCCCCATCCGGGATCAGCCCCAGCATTTT.